A single sample gave rise to the 21 T cell receptor beta chains below, sequenced in a study of tumor and adjacent non-tumor tissue in lung cancer. No cell sorting was done before RNA was extracted from the tissue. Three rounds of nested PCR, following a modified ARM-PCR protocol, produced the TCRbeta library. TCRdb itself ran the multiplex PCR reads through MiXCR, one entry per CDR3 protein. Of about 140,000 distinct CDR3 sequences listed, around two thirds are singletons. The sample taken for sequencing was lung tumor tissue. These receptors all stem from a man in his 60s with small cell lung cancer.

A word on this clonotype: Germline is not matched at one junction end, which may reflect a read error. The chain employs TRBV11-2 and TRBJ2-2; D remains unclear. This CDR3 is built from 15 residues. Germline V gives CDR1 SGHAT, CDR2 FQNNGV. The CDR3 bases are TGCGCCAGGAGCTTATGGGCAGGGAACACCGGGGAGCTGTTTTTT. Translated: CARSLWAGNTGELFF.

The gene calls are TRBV11-3 and TRBJ2-2, with a weak D call TRBD2 (6 bases). Germline loops: CDR1 SGHNT, CDR2 YENEEA. Deletions cut 5 bases from V and 12 bases from J, with 25 bases between. The CDR3 extends over 16 amino acids. The CDR3 DNA is TGTGCCAGCAGCCCTGGCCTATTTAGCGGCACCGAGAAGCTGTTTTTT. This codes for CASSPGLFSGTEKLFF.

Comments on this clonotype: Compared with germline, one end of the junction differs, possibly owing to a read error. V is TRBV20-1 and J is TRBJ2-5; D tentatively reads TRBD1 or TRBD2 (5 bases each). This CDR3 has 14 amino acids. CDR1 and CDR2 from the germline V gene are DFQATT and SNEGSKA (reference sequence). CDR3 amino acids: CSPREPQGGETQYF. In DNA, the CDR3 is TGCAGTCCTAGGGAACCGCAGGGCGGGGAGACCCAGTACTTC.

This clonotype was recorded many times. The chain uses TRBV20-1 and TRBJ2-1; 7 bases line up with TRBD2. Germline CDR1 and CDR2: DFQATT and SNEGSKA (reference sequence). The CDR3 runs to 17 residues. V shed 1 base and J 1 base; nucleotides not matched to a gene: 10. CDR3 nucleotides: TGCAGTGCTAGAGTTCTAGCGGCAACTCGGTCCTACAATGAGCAGTTCTTC. Translating it yields CSARVLAATRSYNEQFF.

About this clonotype itself: The conserved phenylalanine or tryptophan is not found at the CDR3 terminus, so this likely reflects a read error. The genes are TRBV4-1 and TRBJ2-7; possible D gene TRBD2, 7 bases. CDR3 length: 15 amino acids. The germline V and J ends were trimmed by 4 bases and 7 bases, with 20 bases remaining between them. Per germline, CDR1 MGHRA and CDR2 YSYEKL. CDR3 sequence reads: CASSPGGAADREQYL. Written as DNA, the CDR3 is TGCGCCAGCAGCCCGGGGGGCGCAGCCGATCGGGAGCAGTACTTG.

This clonotype was seen once. The germline gene is not matched at one end of the junction; a read error may be the cause. In DNA, the CDR3 is TGTGCCAGCAGCTGGTCGGGGGGCGTAGCCTATGGCTACATCTTC. Its protein is CASSWSGGVAYGYIF. The V and J genes are TRBV11-2 and TRBJ1-2; the D gene is possibly TRBD1 (6 bases). The CDR3 sequence is 15 residues long. Per germline, CDR1 SGHAT and CDR2 FQNNGV. Using reference TRBV11-2 and TRBJ1-2 for the parts outside the CDR3, the full variable domain is EAGVAQSPRYKIIEKRQSVAFWCNPISGHATLYWYQQILGQGPKLLIQFQNNGVVDDSQLPKDRFSAERLKGVDSTLKIQPAKLEDSAVYLCASSWSGGVAYGYIFGSGTRLTVV.

The table lists this clonotype with a few counts. The chain links TRBV20-1 to TRBJ2-3; D is possibly TRBD2 (6 bases). V was pared by 6 bases and J by 0 bases, with 19 bases between. CDR3 length equals 16 residues. Germline V gene data show CDR1 as DFQATT and CDR2 as SNEGSKA (reference sequence). The DNA of the CDR3 is TGCAGTGCCCACCCCTTTCGCGGGAAAAGCACAGATACGCAGTATTTT. Amino acid sequence: CSAHPFRGKSTDTQYF.

For this clonotype: The CDR3 does not end in the conserved phenylalanine or tryptophan, so this is likely a read error. The limits of the CDR3 on the DNA are not certain, so only TCRdb's listed CDR3 is given. The rearrangement links TRBV20-1 to TRBJ2-3; the listed D gene, TRBD1, was not tested against the DNA. Germline V lookup: CDR1 DFQATT, CDR2 SNEGSKA (reference sequence). Including both end residues, the CDR3 is 14 amino acids long. The chain's CDR3 is CSVVPGVSGDTKYL.

In its sample, this clonotype was seen a few times. A much larger clone sits a single nucleotide away, making a read error possible. The genes are TRBV11-2 and TRBJ1-3; TRBD1 is a possible D gene (6 bases). CDR1 SGHAT and CDR2 FQNNGV come from the germline V gene. The length of the CDR3 is 13 residues. CDR3 sequence reads: CASSFRRGNIIYF. The CDR3 bases are TGTGCCAGCAGCTTCCGCAGGGGAAACATCATATATTTT.

The rearrangement uses TRBV4-2 and TRBJ2-2; 11 nucleotides align to TRBD2. This CDR3 has 18 amino acids. V lost 2 bases to trimming and J lost 4 bases; unmatched junction nucleotides: 9. Germline CDR1 is LGHNA and CDR2 is YNFKEQ. This chain's CDR3 is CASSQRFPGLAVTGELFF. CDR3 nucleotide sequence: TGTGCCAGCAGCCAACGGTTTCCGGGACTAGCGGTCACCGGGGAGCTGTTTTTT.

The chain links TRBV20-1 to TRBJ2-5; D is unresolved. This CDR3 has 14 amino acids. Trimming left V 1 base short and J 0 bases short, with 9 bases between. Germline V CDR1 and CDR2: DFQATT, SNEGSKA (reference sequence). CDR3 protein: CSARGTRNQETQYF. The CDR3, as DNA: TGCAGTGCTAGAGGAACTCGGAACCAAGAGACCCAGTACTTC.

A remark on this clonotype: A clone one base away is much larger, so this may be a read error. The chain employs TRBV12-3 or TRBV12-4 and TRBJ2-5; a possible D gene is TRBD1 (8 bases). This CDR3 comprises 16 residues. V dropped 7 bases and J dropped 2 bases, with 20 bases sitting between them. The CDR3 loop is CASIVKQGGGQETQYF. In nucleotides, the CDR3 is TGTGCCAGCATTGTGAAACAGGGGGGGGGACAAGAGACCCAGTACTTC.

The chain is built from TRBV11-2 and TRBJ1-1; perhaps TRBD1 as D (6 bases). Germline V gene sequence: CDR1 SGHAT, CDR2 FQNNGV. CDR3 size: 15 residues. Trimming stripped 9 bases from V and 5 bases from J, with 22 bases between. The CDR3 reads CASSRGQRARTEAFF. The CDR3 nucleotides are TGTGCCAGTAGCCGAGGACAGCGGGCCCGAACTGAAGCTTTCTTT.

In its sample, this clonotype was seen a few times. This rearrangement joins TRBV20-1 to TRBJ1-6; D not certain. Germline V CDR1 and CDR2: DFQATT, SNEGSKA (reference sequence). V lost 6 bases to trimming and J lost 8 bases, with 20 bases between them. There are 15 residues in the CDR3. The CDR3 DNA follows: TGCAGTGCAAGCTCGGGGAACCTTCTGGATTCACCCCTCCACTTT. It specifies CSASSGNLLDSPLHF.

In this sample, this clonotype turned up a few times. This may be a read error: a much more frequent sequence differs by one nucleotide. The V call is TRBV5-5, the J call TRBJ2-3, with D unresolved. Trimming shortened V by 3 bases and J by 4 bases, and 9 bases separated the two germline ends. Germline values: CDR1 SGHKS, CDR2 YYEKEE (reference sequence). The CDR3 runs 13 residues. DNA of the CDR3: TGTGCCAGCAGCTACTTCCCCGCAGATACGCAGTATTTT. Its protein is CASSYFPADTQYF.

Comment on this clonotype: The junction does not match germline at one end; this may be a read error. The J gene is TRBJ1-1, the V gene TRBV5-1; D gene unclear. The germline V gene encodes CDR1 SGHRS and CDR2 YFSETQ. The CDR3 spans 14 residues. The CDR3 here is CASISAGMNNEAFF. DNA of the CDR3: TGCGCCAGCATCTCGGCGGGGATGAACAATGAAGCTTTCTTT.

The CDR3, as DNA: TGTGCCAGCAGCTCAGCGGGAGTACTCACAGATACGCAGTATTTT. As protein: CASSSAGVLTDTQYF. This rearrangement joins TRBV7-9 to TRBJ2-3, with 8 bases lining up with TRBD2. J was trimmed by 2 bases and V by 4 bases; bases with no gene match: 5. Germline V gene lookup returns CDR1 SEHNR and CDR2 FQNEAQ (reference sequence). CDR3 size: 15 residues.

This clonotype was counted a few times. With a much larger clone just one base away, this may be a read error. The rearrangement links TRBV20-1 to TRBJ2-1; 9 bases are shared with TRBD2. There are 14 residues in the CDR3. CDR1 is DFQATT, CDR2 SNEGSKA, per germline (reference sequence). With 1 base clipped from V and 4 bases from J, the junction kept 2 bases outside the gene matches. CDR3: CSARVTSGYNEQFF. CDR3 nucleotide sequence: TGCAGTGCTAGAGTAACTAGCGGGTACAATGAGCAGTTCTTC.

Remarks on this clonotype: This may come from a read error, since a much larger clone is one base off. The rearrangement joins TRBV6-5 to TRBJ2-1; a possible D gene is TRBD2 (7 bases). Germline CDR1 is MNHEY and CDR2 is SVGAGI. Trimming left V 7 bases short and J 5 bases short, with 18 bases between. The length of the CDR3 is 15 residues. CDR3 sequence: CASNSGGAWNNEQFF. The CDR3 bases are TGTGCCAGCAATTCTGGGGGGGCGTGGAACAATGAGCAGTTCTTC.

A few counts support this clonotype. The chain combines TRBV6-1 with TRBJ1-2; weak D call: TRBD1 (6 bases). Looked up from germline, CDR1 is MNHNS and CDR2 is SASEGT. Trimming shortened V by 5 bases and J by 3 bases, and 10 bases separated the two germline ends. The CDR3 runs 13 residues. CDR3 coding DNA: TGTGCCAGCAGTCTTAGACAGGACTATGGCTACACCTTC. It codes for CASSLRQDYGYTF.

On this clonotype: One end of the junction does not line up with germline, which may come from a read error. The chain uses TRBV5-8 and TRBJ1-5, with 7 bases fitting TRBD1. The germline V gene has CDR1 SGHTS and CDR2 YDEGEE. This CDR3 has 14 amino acids. The CDR3 spells CASRQTGNNQPQHF. CDR3 in DNA: TGTGCCAGCAGACAGACAGGGAACAATCAGCCCCAACACTTT.